The 2 T cell receptor beta chains reported below all come from one sample, sequenced in a study of T cell repertoires in cytomegalovirus infection. TCRdb processed the reads anew with MiXCR; each CDR3 protein has one entry. The sample has roughly 500,000 distinct CDR3 sequences; roughly a third are singletons. No antigens are known for them. The sample here was cultured PBMCs, taken from culture after CMV antigen stimulation. Receptors originate from a human donor in good health (CMV status not recorded). Some clones in this sample may be carry-over from other donors' samples.

This chain uses TRBV6-5 with TRBJ2-7; 8 bases map to TRBD2. Germline CDR1 reads MNHEY; CDR2 reads SVGAGI. The ends lost 4 bases at V and 6 bases at J; junction bases unmatched: 5. CDR3 length: 13 amino acids. The CDR3 bases are TGTGCCAGCAGTTTTAGCGGGATAAGCGAGCAGTACGTC. Translation: CASSFSGISEQYV.

The gene calls are TRBV28 and TRBJ2-1; 11 bases agree with TRBD2. Germline loops: CDR1 MDHEN, CDR2 SYDVKM. Losses at the gene ends were 6 bases for V and 9 bases for J; bases not matched to a gene: 13. The CDR3 has 16 residues. CDR3 region: CASRTPLAGGLGEQFF. As DNA, the CDR3 is TGTGCCAGCAGGACCCCTTTAGCGGGAGGGCTGGGTGAGCAGTTCTTC. The whole variable domain, remainder taken from reference TRBV28 and TRBJ2-1, is DVKVTQSSRYLVKRTGEKVFLECVQDMDHENMFWYRQDPGLGLRLIYFSYDVKMKEKGDIPEGYSVSREKKERFSLILESASTNQTSMYLCASRTPLAGGLGEQFFGPGTRLTVL.